The present entry profiles one TCR beta chain with its context. Its antigen remains unknown. The sample originates from a study of T cell responses to AZD1222 COVID-19 vaccine. Study findings and constraints: Mostly white British, mostly female donors; authors suggested clonal diversity may be underestimated. Close to half of all spike-specific TCRs reportedly target regions of the variants that are unmutated.

With 4 bases clipped from V and 8 bases from J, the junction kept 13 bases outside the gene matches. Germline values: CDR1 MNHEY, CDR2 SVGAGI. The CDR3 totals 15 residues. Sequencing used immunoSEQ multiplex PCR; TCRdb keeps in-frame clones, though not all of them. The sample lists 100,000 to 150,000 clones, about nine tenths seen once, with 4.4% in the top ten. This material consisted of peripheral blood, taken on day 0 of AZD1222 vaccination. This TCR derives from an adult in good health. The V gene is TRBV6-5, the J gene TRBJ1-2; 7 bases agree with TRBD1. The CDR3 is CASSLGTDYPRGYTF. The CDR3 region has the DNA TGTGCCAGCAGTTTGGGGACAGATTATCCGAGGGGCTACACCTTC.